This TCR beta chain was documented in a study of T cell clones after liver transplantation. Study information: In this trial, immunosuppression withdrawal was attempted within 2 years of liver transplant. Three of the eight recipients were HCV-positive; the rest had non-autoimmune, non-viral transplant indications.

This clone was seen only a few times. Generated by immunoSEQ multiplex PCR, the TCRdb table keeps only in-frame clones and is missing some. The sample includes 65,000 to 95,000 clones, 80% of them seen just once. CD3+CD4+ and CD3+CD8+ cells were FACS-sorted from thawed unstimulated PBMCs. Sequencing used CD4+ T cells from blood, obtained before liver transplant. The clonotype originates from a human donor who received a liver transplant.

The CDR3 coding sequence is TGTGCCAGTAGTAAGGGCGATCTCAGGGCCAACGTCCTGACTTTC. As protein: CASSKGDLRANVLTF. This chain uses TRBV19 with TRBJ2-6, with unresolved D. Germline CDR1 and CDR2: LNHDA and SQIVND (reference sequence). Deletions cut 4 bases from V and 5 bases from J, with 12 bases between. The CDR3 is 15 amino acids.